The 8 T cell receptor beta chains listed next were all sequenced from one sample in a study of blood T cells in healthy people across ages. Combining a sample-barcoded 5' primer with a J-beta primer mix, a second PCR ran for roughly 6 to 12 cycles. Each CDR3 protein is one row after TCRdb ran MiXCR on the 5' RACE reads. This table holds 1.5 million to 2 million distinct CDR3 sequences, approximately 28% found once. The material sequenced was blood. The origin of the receptors is a woman aged 30 to 39 in good health.

V gene TRBV20-1 combines with J gene TRBJ1-1; no clear D gene. The CDR3 runs 14 residues. The germline V gene has CDR1 DFQATT and CDR2 SNEGSKA (reference sequence). Trimming removed 0 bases at V and 6 bases at J, with 14 bases between. The DNA for the CDR3 is TGCAGTGCTAGAGATCTAGGCGAGGGTTCTGAAGCTTTCTTT. This sequence encodes CSARDLGEGSEAFF.

This clonotype was seen only a few times. The CDR3 loop is CASSLGLRGGTQYF. The CDR3, as DNA: TGTGCCAGCAGTCTAGGACTTAGGGGCGGAACGCAGTATTTT. The chain joins TRBV12-3 or TRBV12-4 to TRBJ2-3; either TRBD1 or TRBD2 may supply D (5 bases each). This CDR3 region has 14 residues. V lost 5 bases, J lost 9 bases, and 18 bases lay in between.

A note on this clonotype: A much bigger clone sits one base away, suggesting this may be a read error. The chain has TRBV29-1 and TRBJ2-7, with 7 bases lining up with TRBD1. The CDR3 loop spans 13 amino acids. The germline V gene encodes CDR1 SQVTM and CDR2 ANQGSEA. The CDR3, as DNA: TGCAGCGTTGGCAGGGACAGCTCCCACGAGCAGTACTTC. Translation: CSVGRDSSHEQYF.

This clonotype was seen many times. The chain uses TRBV20-1 and TRBJ2-7, with D unclear. CDR3 length: 10 amino acids. V lost 6 bases, J lost 3 bases, and 6 bases lay in between. Germline CDR1 and CDR2: DFQATT and SNEGSKA (reference sequence). The CDR3: CSATHYEQYF. CDR3 DNA: TGCAGTGCGACCCACTACGAGCAGTACTTC.

The chain employs TRBV28 and TRBJ1-1, with D perhaps TRBD1 (5 bases). CDR1 is MDHEN, CDR2 SYDVKM, per germline. The length of the CDR3 is 15 residues. V was trimmed by 5 bases and J by 1 base, leaving 14 bases between them. The CDR3 DNA reads as TGTGCCAGCAGTCTTACAGGACCCGCGAACACTGAAGCTTTCTTT. It codes for CASSLTGPANTEAFF.

This clonotype was recorded a few times. This sequence joins TRBV12-3 or TRBV12-4 and TRBJ1-1; 9 bases map to TRBD1. This CDR3 contains 14 residues. After removal of 5 bases from V and 5 bases from J, the junction contained 6 bases not matched to a gene. In DNA, the CDR3 is TGTGCCAGCAGTCCCCAGACAGGGGGTACTGAAGCTTTCTTT. Protein: CASSPQTGGTEAFF.

The V gene is TRBV20-1, the J gene TRBJ2-3; no reliable D call. Trimming removed 2 bases from V and 5 bases from J, with 5 bases in between. Germline lookup yields CDR1 DFQATT and CDR2 SNEGSKA (reference sequence). CDR3 length equals 11 residues. CDR3 sequence: CSARPGDTQYF. For the CDR3, the DNA is TGCAGTGCTAGACCTGGAGATACGCAGTATTTT.

The count of this clonotype is one. The chain has TRBV10-3 and TRBJ1-2; D ambiguous. Between the trimmed V and J ends, which lost 3 bases and 6 bases, there was a span of 5 bases. CDR1 ENHRY and CDR2 SYGVKD come from the germline V gene. The CDR3 has 11 amino acids. The CDR3 region is CAISDQDGYTF. In nucleotides, the CDR3 is TGTGCCATCAGTGACCAGGATGGCTACACCTTC.